This T cell receptor beta chain derives from a study of regulatory T cells in long-lasting Graves disease. General study points: Persistent patients shared 2,741 public clonotypes among themselves. Newly diagnosed patients shared fewer, at 900 to 1,000.

This clonotype has at least ten counts. The antigen is not known. Germline loops: CDR1 SEHNR, CDR2 FQNEAQ (reference sequence). V lost 4 bases to trimming and J lost 8 bases; unmatched junction nucleotides: 6. The CDR3 has 15 residues. Time point in this sample: newly diagnosed GD, antithyroid drugs for less than 3 months. RNA isolated from PBMCs was used to make the TCR library. Sequencing libraries for TCR beta were prepared with iRepertoire HTBI primers and Arm-PCR of CDR3 regions. One entry per CDR3 protein results from TCRdb running MiXCR on the multiplex PCR reads. This table has under 500,000 distinct CDR3 sequences, 16% appearing once. Another study also made use of these data, one on T cells in Graves' hyperthyroidism and ophthalmopathy. That paper notes: For ophthalmopathy, model prediction preceded onset by a median 6.5 months.

The V call is TRBV7-9, the J call TRBJ2-1; 12 nucleotides match TRBD2. The sequence came from a woman aged 25 to 39 with Graves disease. The source material was peripheral blood mononuclear cells (PBMCs), sampled at new diagnosis, from a patient treated with antithyroid drugs. CDR3: CASSSTSGRLDEQFF. The CDR3 bases are TGTGCCAGCAGCTCCACTAGCGGGAGGTTGGATGAGCAGTTCTTC.